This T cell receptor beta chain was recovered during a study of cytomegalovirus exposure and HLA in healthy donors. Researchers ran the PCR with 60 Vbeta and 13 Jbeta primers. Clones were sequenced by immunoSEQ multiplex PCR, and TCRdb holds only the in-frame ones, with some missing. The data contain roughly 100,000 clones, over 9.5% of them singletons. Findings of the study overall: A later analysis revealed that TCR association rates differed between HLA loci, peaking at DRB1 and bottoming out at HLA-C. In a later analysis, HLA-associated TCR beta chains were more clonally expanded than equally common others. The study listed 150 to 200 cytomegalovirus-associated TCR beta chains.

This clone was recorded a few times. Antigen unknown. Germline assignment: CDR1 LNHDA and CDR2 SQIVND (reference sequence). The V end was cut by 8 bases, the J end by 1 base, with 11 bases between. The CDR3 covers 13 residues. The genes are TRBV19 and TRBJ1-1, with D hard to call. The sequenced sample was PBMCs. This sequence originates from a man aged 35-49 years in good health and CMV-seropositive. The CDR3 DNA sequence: TGTGCCAGTGGCATGGCCCCGAACACTGAAGCTTTCTTT. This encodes CASGMAPNTEAFF.